The next 10 T cell receptor beta chains were all read from a single sample in a study of blood T cells in healthy people across ages. It was with a sample-barcoded 5' primer and a J-beta primer mix that a second PCR of roughly 6 to 11 cycles was run. TCRdb re-called the 5' RACE reads with MiXCR, one entry per CDR3 protein. Among 870,000 or so distinct CDR3 sequences, more than 25% were seen once, and the ten largest hold 15% to 20%. The material sequenced was blood. The source of these receptors is a woman older than 75 in good health.

This clonotype occurred many times. V gene TRBV6-2 or TRBV6-3 combines with J gene TRBJ2-5, with D possibly TRBD2 on 6 matching bases. The germline CDR1 and CDR2 sequences are MNHEY and SVGEGT. The CDR3 has 15 residues. Trimming took off 2 bases at V and 1 base at J, with 11 bases between the two ends. The CDR3 sequence: CASSYPGLPQETQYF. In DNA form, the CDR3 reads TGTGCCAGCAGTTACCCGGGACTTCCCCAAGAGACCCAGTACTTC.

This clonotype was counted once. This sequence joins TRBV5-1 and TRBJ2-3, with D possibly TRBD1 on 6 matching bases. The CDR3 length is 18 residues. Trimming took 10 bases from V and 4 from J, leaving 31 bases between them. Germline V gene sequence: CDR1 SGHRS, CDR2 YFSETQ. CDR3 sequence: CAGGLWGPQGGGADTQYF. The CDR3 coding sequence is TGCGCCGGCGGCTTGTGGGGGCCCCAGGGCGGTGGGGCAGATACGCAGTATTTT.

This clonotype was observed a handful of times. A clone one base away is much larger, so this may be a read error. The CDR3 bases are TGCAGTGCTAGGGATGCTAGAAAAAACATTCAGTACTTC. Amino acid sequence: CSARDARKNIQYF. The genes are TRBV20-1 and TRBJ2-7; no clear D. The J call may be incorrect, as the DNA end agrees better with TRBJ2-4. Germline V lookup: CDR1 DFQATT, CDR2 SNEGSKA (reference sequence). This CDR3 region has 13 residues.

Points on this clonotype: A much larger clone is a single base away; this may be a read error. The V gene is TRBV4-2, the J gene TRBJ2-5, with 9 nucleotides matching TRBD2. The CDR3 is made up of 13 amino acids. The germline CDR1 and CDR2 sequences are LGHNA and YNFKEQ. The junction had 10 bases not matched to a gene; V was cut back by 6 bases and J by 11 bases. CDR3 residues: CASRAGGPAEQYF. The CDR3 nucleotides read TGTGCCAGCAGGGCGGGGGGGCCGGCTGAGCAGTACTTC.

The chain employs TRBV11-3 and TRBJ2-2; D is uncertain. Germline V CDR1 and CDR2: SGHNT, YENEEA. V dropped 5 bases and J dropped 6 bases, with 7 bases sitting between them. There are 12 residues in the CDR3. The CDR3 bases are TGTGCCAGCAGCACCGGTTCCGGGGAGCTGTTTTTT. The encoded protein is CASSTGSGELFF. The variable domain in full, completed from reference TRBV11-3 and TRBJ2-2, reads EAGVVQSPRYKIIEKKQPVAFWCNPISGHNTLYWYLQNLGQGPELLIRYENEEAVDDSQLPKDRFSAERLKGVDSTLKIQPAELGDSAVYLCASSTGSGELFFGEGSRLTVL.

This chain connects TRBV20-1 to TRBJ2-1; D might be TRBD1 or TRBD2, each matching 5 bases. V lost 0 bases to trimming and J lost 6 bases, with 18 bases between them. Germline-derived CDR1 and CDR2 are DFQATT and SNEGSKA (reference sequence). CDR3 length equals 16 residues. As DNA, the CDR3 is TGCAGTGCTAGAGATCCCGGGGCCGAGAGGAGCAATGAGCAGTTCTTC. It translates to CSARDPGAERSNEQFF.

This clonotype was recorded many times. The rearrangement joins TRBV6-1 to TRBJ2-1, with 12 bases that match TRBD2. The junction had 2 bases not matched to a gene; V was cut back by 5 bases and J by 6 bases. CDR3 length: 14 residues. The V gene's germline CDR1 is MNHNS and CDR2 SASEGT. The CDR3, as DNA: TGTGCCAGCAGTACTAGCGGGGGGTTCAATGAGCAGTTCTTC. This sequence encodes CASSTSGGFNEQFF.

There are a few counts of this clonotype. This chain uses TRBV12-3 or TRBV12-4 with TRBJ2-4, with D possibly TRBD1 on 6 matching bases. Trimming took off 3 bases at V and 9 bases at J, with 12 bases between the two ends. The CDR3 runs to 13 residues. The CDR3 bases are TGTGCCAGCAGTTTTACAGGGTTGGCCATTCAGTACTTC. Residues: CASSFTGLAIQYF.

V usage is TRBV12-3 or TRBV12-4 and J usage is TRBJ1-2, with TRBD1 as a possible D gene (5 bases). Trimming stripped 6 bases from V and 0 bases from J, with 11 bases between. This CDR3 is 14 amino acids long. DNA for the CDR3: TGTGCCAGCAGCATACAGGTTACTAACTATGGCTACACCTTC. It specifies CASSIQVTNYGYTF.

The chain combines TRBV10-3 with TRBJ1-2; 7 nucleotides match TRBD1. This CDR3 spans 14 amino acids. Losses at the gene ends were 9 bases for V and 3 bases for J; bases not matched to a gene: 10. CDR1 is ENHRY and CDR2 is SYGVKD in the germline V gene. The CDR3 DNA reads TGTGCCATGCATGGGGCTGGACAGGACTATGGCTACACCTTC. Translated, it gives CAMHGAGQDYGYTF.